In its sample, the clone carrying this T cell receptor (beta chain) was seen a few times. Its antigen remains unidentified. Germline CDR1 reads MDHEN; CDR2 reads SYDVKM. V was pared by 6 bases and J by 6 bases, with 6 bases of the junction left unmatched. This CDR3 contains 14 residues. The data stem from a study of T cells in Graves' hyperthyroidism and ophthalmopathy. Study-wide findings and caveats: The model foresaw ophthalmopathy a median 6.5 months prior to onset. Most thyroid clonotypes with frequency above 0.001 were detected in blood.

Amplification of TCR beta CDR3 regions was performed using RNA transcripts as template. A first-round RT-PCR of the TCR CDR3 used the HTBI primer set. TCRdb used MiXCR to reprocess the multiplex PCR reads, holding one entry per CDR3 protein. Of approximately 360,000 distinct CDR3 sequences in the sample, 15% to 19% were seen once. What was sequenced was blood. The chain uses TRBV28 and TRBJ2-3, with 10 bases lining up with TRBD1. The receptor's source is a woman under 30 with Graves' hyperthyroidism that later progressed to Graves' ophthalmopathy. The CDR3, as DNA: TGTGCCAGCAGGACGACAGGGGGCGCGGATACGCAGTATTTT. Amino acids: CASRTTGGADTQYF.